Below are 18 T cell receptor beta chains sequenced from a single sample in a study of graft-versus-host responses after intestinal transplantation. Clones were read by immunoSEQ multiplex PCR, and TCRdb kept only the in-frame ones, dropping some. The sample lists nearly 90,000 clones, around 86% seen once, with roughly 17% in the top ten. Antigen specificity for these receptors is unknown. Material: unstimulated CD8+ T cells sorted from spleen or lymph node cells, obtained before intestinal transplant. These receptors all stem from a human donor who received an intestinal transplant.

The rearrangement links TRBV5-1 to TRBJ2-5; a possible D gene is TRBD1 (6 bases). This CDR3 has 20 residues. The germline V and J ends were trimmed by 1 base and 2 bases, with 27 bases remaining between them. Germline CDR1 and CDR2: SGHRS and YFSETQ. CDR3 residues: CASSLRTAPKMVHNQETQYF. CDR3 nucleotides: TGCGCCAGCAGCTTGCGGACAGCGCCTAAGATGGTCCACAATCAAGAGACCCAGTACTTC.

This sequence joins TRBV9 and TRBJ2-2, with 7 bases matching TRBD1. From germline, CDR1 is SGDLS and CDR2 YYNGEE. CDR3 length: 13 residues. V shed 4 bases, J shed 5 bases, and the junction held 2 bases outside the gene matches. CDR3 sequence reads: CASSLTGTGELFF. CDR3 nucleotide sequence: TGTGCCAGCAGCTTGACAGGGACCGGGGAGCTGTTTTTT.

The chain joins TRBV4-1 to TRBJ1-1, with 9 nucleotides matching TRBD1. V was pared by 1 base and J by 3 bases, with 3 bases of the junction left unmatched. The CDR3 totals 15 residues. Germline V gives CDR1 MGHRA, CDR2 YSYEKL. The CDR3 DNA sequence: TGCGCCAGCAGCCAAGGGGGACAGGGCTACACTGAAGCTTTCTTT. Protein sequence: CASSQGGQGYTEAFF.

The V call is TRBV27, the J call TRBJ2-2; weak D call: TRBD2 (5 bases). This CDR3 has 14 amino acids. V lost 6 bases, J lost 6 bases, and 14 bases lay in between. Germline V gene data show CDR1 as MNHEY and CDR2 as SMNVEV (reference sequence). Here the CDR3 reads CASRPRRSPGELFF. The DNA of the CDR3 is TGTGCCAGCAGACCTCGGAGGTCCCCCGGGGAGCTGTTTTTT.

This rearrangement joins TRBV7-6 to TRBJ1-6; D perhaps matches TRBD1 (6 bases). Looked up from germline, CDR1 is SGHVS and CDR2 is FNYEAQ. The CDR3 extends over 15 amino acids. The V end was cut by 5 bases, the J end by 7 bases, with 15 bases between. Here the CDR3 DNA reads TGTGCCAGCAGCCCCAGTGCAGGGGAAAATTCACCCCTCCACTTT. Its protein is CASSPSAGENSPLHF.

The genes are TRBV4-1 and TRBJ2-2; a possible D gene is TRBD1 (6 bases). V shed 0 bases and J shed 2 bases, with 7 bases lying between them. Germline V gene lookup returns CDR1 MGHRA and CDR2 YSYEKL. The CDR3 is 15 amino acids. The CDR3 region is CASSQEQGNTGELFF. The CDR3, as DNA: TGCGCCAGCAGCCAAGAACAGGGCAACACCGGGGAGCTGTTTTTT.

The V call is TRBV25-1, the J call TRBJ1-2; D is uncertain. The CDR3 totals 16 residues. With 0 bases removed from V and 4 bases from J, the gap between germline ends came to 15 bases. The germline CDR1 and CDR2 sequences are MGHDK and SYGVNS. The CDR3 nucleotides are TGTGCCAGCAGTGAATATTGGATTCAGTCGATCTATGGCTACACCTTC. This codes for CASSEYWIQSIYGYTF.

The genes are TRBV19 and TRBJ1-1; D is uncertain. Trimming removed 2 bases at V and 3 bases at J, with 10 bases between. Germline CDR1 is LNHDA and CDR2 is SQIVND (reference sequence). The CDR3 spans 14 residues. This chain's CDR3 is CASSIWYWDTEAFF. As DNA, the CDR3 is TGTGCCAGTAGTATATGGTATTGGGACACTGAAGCTTTCTTT. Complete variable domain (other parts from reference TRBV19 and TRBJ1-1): DGGITQSPKYLFRKEGQNVTLSCEQNLNHDAMYWYRQDPGQGLRLIYYSQIVNDFQKGDIAEGYSVSREKKESFPLTVTSAQKNPTAFYLCASSIWYWDTEAFFGQGTRLTVV.

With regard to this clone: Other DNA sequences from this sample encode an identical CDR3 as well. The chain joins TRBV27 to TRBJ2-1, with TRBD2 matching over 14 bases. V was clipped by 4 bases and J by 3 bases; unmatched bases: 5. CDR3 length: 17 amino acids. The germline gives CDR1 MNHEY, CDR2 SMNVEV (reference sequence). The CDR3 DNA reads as TGTGCCAGCAGTTCGGGACTAGCGGGAGACCTCTACAATGAGCAGTTCTTC. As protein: CASSSGLAGDLYNEQFF.

For the CDR3, the DNA is TGCGCCAGCAGCTTTCGAGTATTTGGTTCGGGACCCCTCCACTTT. Protein sequence: CASSFRVFGSGPLHF. The rearrangement joins TRBV5-1 to TRBJ1-6; D gene unclear. The CDR3 totals 15 residues. With 2 bases removed from V and 12 bases from J, the gap between germline ends came to 18 bases. In germline, CDR1 is SGHRS, CDR2 YFSETQ.

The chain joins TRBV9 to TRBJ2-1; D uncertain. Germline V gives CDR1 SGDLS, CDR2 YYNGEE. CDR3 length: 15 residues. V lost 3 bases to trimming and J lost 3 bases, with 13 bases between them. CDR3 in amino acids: CASSERGTHYNEQFF. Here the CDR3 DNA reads TGTGCCAGCAGCGAGAGAGGAACCCACTACAATGAGCAGTTCTTC.

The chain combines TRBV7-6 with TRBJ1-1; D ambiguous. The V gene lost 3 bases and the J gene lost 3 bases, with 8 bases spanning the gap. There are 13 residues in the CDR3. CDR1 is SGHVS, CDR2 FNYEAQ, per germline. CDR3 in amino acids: CASSLGGDTEAFF. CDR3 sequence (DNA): TGTGCCAGCAGCTTGGGAGGCGACACTGAAGCTTTCTTT. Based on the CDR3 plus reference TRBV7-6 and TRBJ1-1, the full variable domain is GAGVSQSPRYKVTKRGQDVALRCDPISGHVSLYWYRQALGQGPEFLTYFNYEAQQDKSGLPNDRFSAERPEGSISTLTIQRTEQRDSAMYRCASSLGGDTEAFFGQGTRLTVV.

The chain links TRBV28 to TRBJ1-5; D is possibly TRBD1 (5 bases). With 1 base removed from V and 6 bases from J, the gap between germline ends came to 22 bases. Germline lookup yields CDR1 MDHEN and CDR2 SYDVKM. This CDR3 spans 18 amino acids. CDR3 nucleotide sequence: TGTGCCAGCAGTTTATCCTGGCACAGGAAGAAGGGTGGTCAGCCCCAGCATTTT. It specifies CASSLSWHRKKGGQPQHF.

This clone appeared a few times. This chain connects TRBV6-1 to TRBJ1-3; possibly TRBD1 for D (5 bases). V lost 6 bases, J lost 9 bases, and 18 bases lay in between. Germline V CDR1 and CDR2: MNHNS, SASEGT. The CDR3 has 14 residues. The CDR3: CASRMGRAKGTIYF. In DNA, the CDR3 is TGTGCCAGCAGAATGGGCAGGGCGAAAGGCACCATATATTTT.

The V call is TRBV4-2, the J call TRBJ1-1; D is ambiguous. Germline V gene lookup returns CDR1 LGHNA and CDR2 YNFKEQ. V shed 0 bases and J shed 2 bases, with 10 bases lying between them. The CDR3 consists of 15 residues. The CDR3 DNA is TGTGCCAGCAGCCAAGAGATGGGGATTAACACTGAAGCTTTCTTT. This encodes CASSQEMGINTEAFF.

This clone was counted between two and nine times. The CDR3 is CASSLVSLGPGVNEQFF. DNA for the CDR3: TGTGCCAGCAGCTTGGTAAGCTTGGGGCCCGGCGTCAATGAGCAGTTCTTC. The gene calls are TRBV5-6 and TRBJ2-1; D is possibly TRBD1 (5 bases). V lost 0 bases and J lost 6, with 19 bases in between. Germline lookup yields CDR1 SGHDT and CDR2 YYEEEE. The CDR3 runs to 17 residues.

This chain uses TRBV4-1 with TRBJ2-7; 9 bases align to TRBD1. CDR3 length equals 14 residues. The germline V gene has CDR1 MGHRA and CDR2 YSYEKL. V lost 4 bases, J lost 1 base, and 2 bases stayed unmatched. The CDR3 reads CASSPGTGSYEQYF. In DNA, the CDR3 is TGCGCCAGCAGCCCCGGGACAGGGTCCTACGAGCAGTACTTC.

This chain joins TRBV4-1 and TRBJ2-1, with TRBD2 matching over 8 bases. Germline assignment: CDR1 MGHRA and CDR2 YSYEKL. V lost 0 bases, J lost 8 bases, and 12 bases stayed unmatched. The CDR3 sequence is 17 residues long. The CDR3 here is CASSQDTLTIAGYEQFF. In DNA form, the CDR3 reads TGCGCCAGCAGCCAAGACACACTTACCATAGCGGGATATGAGCAGTTCTTC.